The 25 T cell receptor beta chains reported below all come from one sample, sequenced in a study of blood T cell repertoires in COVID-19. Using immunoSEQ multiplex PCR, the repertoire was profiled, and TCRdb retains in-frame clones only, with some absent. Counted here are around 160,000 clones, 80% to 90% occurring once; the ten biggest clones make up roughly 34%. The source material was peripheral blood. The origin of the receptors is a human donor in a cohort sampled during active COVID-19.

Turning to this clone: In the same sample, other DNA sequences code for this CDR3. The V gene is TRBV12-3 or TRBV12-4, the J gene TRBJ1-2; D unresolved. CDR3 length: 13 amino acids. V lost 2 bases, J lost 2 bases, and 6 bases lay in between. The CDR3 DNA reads TGTGCCAGCAGTTTAACGGGAAACTATGGCTACACCTTC. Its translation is CASSLTGNYGYTF.

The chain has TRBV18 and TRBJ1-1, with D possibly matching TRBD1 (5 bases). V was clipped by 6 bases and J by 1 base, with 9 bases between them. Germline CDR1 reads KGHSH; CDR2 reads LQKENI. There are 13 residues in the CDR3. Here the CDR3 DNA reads TGTGCCAGCTCCCCAGGGAGGAACACTGAAGCTTTCTTT. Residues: CASSPGRNTEAFF.

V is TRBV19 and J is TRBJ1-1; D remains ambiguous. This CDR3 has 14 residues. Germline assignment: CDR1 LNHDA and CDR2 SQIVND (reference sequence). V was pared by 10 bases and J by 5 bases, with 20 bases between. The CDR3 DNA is TGTGCCATTCGAAGCCCATTCAATCGGACTGAAGCTTTCTTT. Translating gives CAIRSPFNRTEAFF.

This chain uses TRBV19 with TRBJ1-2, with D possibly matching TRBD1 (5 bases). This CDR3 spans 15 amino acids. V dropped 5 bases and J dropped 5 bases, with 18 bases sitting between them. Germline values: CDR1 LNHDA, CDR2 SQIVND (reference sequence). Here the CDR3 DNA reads TGTGCCAGTAGTGACAGTCACCATCTGGGATATGGCTACACCTTC. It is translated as CASSDSHHLGYGYTF.

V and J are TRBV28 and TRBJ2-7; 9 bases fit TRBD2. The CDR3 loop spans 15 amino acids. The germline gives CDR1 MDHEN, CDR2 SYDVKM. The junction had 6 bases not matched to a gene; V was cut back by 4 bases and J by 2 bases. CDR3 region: CASSYPSSGAYEQYF. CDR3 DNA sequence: TGTGCCAGCAGTTACCCGTCTAGCGGGGCCTACGAGCAGTACTTC.

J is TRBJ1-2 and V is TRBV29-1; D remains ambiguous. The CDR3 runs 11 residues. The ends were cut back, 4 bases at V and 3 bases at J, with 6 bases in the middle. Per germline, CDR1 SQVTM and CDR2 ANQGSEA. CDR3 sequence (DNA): TGCAGCGTTGTCTCTGACTATGGCTACACCTTC. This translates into CSVVSDYGYTF.

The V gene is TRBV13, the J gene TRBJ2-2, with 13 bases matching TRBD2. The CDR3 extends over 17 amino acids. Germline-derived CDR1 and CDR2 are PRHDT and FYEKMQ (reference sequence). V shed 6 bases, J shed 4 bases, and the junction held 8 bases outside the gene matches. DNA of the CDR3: TGTGCCAGCAGTATATGGGGGACTAGCGGGGCCACCGGGGAGCTGTTTTTT. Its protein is CASSIWGTSGATGELFF.

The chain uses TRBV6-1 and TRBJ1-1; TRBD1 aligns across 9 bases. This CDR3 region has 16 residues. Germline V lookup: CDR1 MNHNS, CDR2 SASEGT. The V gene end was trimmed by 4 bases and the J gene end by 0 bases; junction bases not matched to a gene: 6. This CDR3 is CASSGPGQGLNTEAFF. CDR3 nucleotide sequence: TGTGCCAGCAGTGGCCCGGGACAGGGATTGAACACTGAAGCTTTCTTT.

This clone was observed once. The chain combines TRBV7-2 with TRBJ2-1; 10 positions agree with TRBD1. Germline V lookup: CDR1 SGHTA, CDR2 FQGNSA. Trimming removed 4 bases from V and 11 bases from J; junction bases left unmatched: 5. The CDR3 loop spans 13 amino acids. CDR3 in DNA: TGTGCCAGCAGCTATCGGGACAGGGGAAAGCAGTTCTTC. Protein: CASSYRDRGKQFF.

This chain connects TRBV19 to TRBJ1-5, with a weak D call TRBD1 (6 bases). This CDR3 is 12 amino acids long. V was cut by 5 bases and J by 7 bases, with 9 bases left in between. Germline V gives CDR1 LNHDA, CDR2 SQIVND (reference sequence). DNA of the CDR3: TGTGCCAGTAGTCCACAGGGCCAGCCCCAGCATTTT. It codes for CASSPQGQPQHF. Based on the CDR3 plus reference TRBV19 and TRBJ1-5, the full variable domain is DGGITQSPKYLFRKEGQNVTLSCEQNLNHDAMYWYRQDPGQGLRLIYYSQIVNDFQKGDIAEGYSVSREKKESFPLTVTSAQKNPTAFYLCASSPQGQPQHFGDGTRLSIL.

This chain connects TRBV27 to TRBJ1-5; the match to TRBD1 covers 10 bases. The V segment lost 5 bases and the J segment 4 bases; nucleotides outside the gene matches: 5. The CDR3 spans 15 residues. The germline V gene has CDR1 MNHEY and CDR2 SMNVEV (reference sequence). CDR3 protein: CASSLRDRGNQPQHF. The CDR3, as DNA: TGTGCCAGCAGTCTCCGGGACAGGGGAAATCAGCCCCAGCATTTT.

The CDR3 region has the DNA TGTGCCATCAAAGACGGGACAAGCAATGGCTACACCTTC. It codes for CAIKDGTSNGYTF. The chain links TRBV10-3 to TRBJ1-2; D may be TRBD1 (6 bases). This CDR3 comprises 13 residues. Germline V gene data show CDR1 as ENHRY and CDR2 as SYGVKD. The V gene lost 7 bases and the J gene lost 6 bases, with 15 bases spanning the gap.

The DNA of the CDR3 is TGTGCCAGCAGCTTTTACTCGGTGAACACTGAAGCTTTCTTT. Its protein product is CASSFYSVNTEAFF. The rearrangement joins TRBV9 to TRBJ1-1; D not resolved. Trimming removed 4 bases at V and 0 bases at J, with 10 bases between. This CDR3 has 14 amino acids. Germline-derived CDR1 and CDR2 are SGDLS and YYNGEE.

The CDR3 DNA reads TGTGCCAGCAGCTTAGAGGGGAGGCCGATAGCTGGAAACACCATATATTTT. It is translated as CASSLEGRPIAGNTIYF. The chain joins TRBV7-2 to TRBJ1-3, with D possibly matching TRBD1 (5 bases). Per the germline V gene, CDR1 is SGHTA and CDR2 is FQGNSA. Trimming stripped 1 base from V and 2 bases from J, with 15 bases between. The CDR3 totals 17 residues.

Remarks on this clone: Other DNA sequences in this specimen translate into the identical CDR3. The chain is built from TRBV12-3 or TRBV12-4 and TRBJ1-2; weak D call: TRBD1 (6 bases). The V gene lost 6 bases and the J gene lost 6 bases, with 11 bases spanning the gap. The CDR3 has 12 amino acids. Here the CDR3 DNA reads TGTGCCAGCAGCTCAACAGGGAATGGCTACACCTTC. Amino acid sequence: CASSSTGNGYTF.

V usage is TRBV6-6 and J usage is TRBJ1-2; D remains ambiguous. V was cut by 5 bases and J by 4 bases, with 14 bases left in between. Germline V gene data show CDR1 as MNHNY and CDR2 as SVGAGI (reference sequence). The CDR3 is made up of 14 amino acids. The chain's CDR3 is CASSPPGNFYGYTF. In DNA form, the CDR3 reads TGTGCCAGCAGTCCCCCCGGGAATTTCTATGGCTACACCTTC.

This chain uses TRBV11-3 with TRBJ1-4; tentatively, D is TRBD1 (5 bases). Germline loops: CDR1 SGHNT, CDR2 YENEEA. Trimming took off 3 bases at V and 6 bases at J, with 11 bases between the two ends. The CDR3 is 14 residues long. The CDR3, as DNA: TGTGCCAGCAGCTTCCAGGGTGATCATGAAAAACTGTTTTTT. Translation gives CASSFQGDHEKLFF.

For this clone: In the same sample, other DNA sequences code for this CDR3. CDR3 region: CASSSTGSYEQYF. The CDR3 DNA sequence: TGTGCCAGCAGTTCCACAGGATCCTACGAGCAGTACTTC. The chain recombines TRBV12-3 or TRBV12-4 with TRBJ2-7; D perhaps matches TRBD1 (5 bases). Trimming removed 4 bases from V and 1 base from J, with 8 bases in between. This CDR3 spans 13 amino acids.

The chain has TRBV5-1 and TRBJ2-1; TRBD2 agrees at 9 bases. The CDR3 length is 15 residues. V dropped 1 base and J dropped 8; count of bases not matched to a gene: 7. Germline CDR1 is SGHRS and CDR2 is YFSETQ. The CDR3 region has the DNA TGCGCCAGCAGCTTGTCGGCGGGGGGGCCGGATGAGCAGTTCTTC. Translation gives CASSLSAGGPDEQFF.

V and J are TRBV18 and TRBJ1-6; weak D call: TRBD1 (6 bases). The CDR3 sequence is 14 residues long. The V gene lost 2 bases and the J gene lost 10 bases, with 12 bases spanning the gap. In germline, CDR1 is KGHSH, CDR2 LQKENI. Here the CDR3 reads CASSPTQGRSPLHF. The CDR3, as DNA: TGTGCCAGCTCACCAACTCAGGGGAGATCACCCCTCCACTTT.

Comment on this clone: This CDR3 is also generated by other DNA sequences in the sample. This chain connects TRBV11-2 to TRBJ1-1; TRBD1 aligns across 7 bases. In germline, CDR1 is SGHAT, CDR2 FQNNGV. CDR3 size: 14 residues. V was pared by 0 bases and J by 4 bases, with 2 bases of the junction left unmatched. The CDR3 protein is CASSLDPGGTEAFF. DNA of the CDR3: TGTGCCAGCAGCTTAGATCCAGGGGGCACTGAAGCTTTCTTT.

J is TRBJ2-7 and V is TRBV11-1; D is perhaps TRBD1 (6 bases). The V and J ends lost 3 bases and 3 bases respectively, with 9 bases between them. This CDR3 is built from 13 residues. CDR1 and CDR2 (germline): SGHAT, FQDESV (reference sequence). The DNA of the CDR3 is TGTGCCAGCAGCTTGGACAGTGGCTACGAGCAGTACTTC. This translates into CASSLDSGYEQYF. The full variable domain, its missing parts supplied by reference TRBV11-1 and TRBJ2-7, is EAEVAQSPRYKITEKSQAVAFWCDPISGHATLYWYRQILGQGPELLVQFQDESVVDDSQLPKDRFSAERLKGVDSTLKIQPAELGDSAMYLCASSLDSGYEQYFGPGTRLTVT.

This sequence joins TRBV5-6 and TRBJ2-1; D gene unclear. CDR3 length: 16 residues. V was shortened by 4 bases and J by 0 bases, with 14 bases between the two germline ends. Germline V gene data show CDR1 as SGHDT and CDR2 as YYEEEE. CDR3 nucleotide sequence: TGTGCCAGCAGCCCGACGGGTGAAAGCTCCTACAATGAGCAGTTCTTC. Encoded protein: CASSPTGESSYNEQFF.

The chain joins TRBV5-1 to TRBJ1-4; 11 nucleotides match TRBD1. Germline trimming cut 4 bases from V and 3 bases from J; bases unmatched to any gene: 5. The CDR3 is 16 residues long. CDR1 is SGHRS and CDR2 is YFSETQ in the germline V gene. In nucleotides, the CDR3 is TGCGCCAGCAGCACCGGACAGGGGGCATCTAATGAAAAACTGTTTTTT. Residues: CASSTGQGASNEKLFF.

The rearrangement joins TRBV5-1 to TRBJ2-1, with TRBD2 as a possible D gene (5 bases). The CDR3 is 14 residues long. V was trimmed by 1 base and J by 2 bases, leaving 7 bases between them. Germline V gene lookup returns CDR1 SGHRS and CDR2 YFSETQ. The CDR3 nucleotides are TGCGCCAGCAGCTTGACGGGGACCTACAATGAGCAGTTCTTC. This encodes CASSLTGTYNEQFF.